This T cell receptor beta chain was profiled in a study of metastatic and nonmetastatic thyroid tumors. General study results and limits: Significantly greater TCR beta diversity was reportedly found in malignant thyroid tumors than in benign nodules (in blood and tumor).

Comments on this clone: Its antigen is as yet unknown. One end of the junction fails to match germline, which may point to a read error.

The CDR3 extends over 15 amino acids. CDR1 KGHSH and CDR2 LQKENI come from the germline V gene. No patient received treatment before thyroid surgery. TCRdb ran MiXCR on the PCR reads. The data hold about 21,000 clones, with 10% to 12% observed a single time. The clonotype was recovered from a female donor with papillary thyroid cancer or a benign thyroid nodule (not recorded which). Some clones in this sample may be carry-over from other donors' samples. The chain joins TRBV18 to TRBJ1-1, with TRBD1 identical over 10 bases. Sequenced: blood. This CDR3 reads CVSSPPGQGSTEAFF. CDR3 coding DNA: TGTGTCAGCTCACCCCCGGGACAGGGGAGTACTGAAGCTTTCTTT.